These 20 T cell receptor beta chains were sequenced from one sample in a study of glioma-infiltrating T cells. The iRepertoire nested amplicon-rescue multiplex PCR amplified TCR alpha and beta CDR3s from RNA. Each CDR3 protein is one row after TCRdb ran MiXCR on the multiplex PCR reads. This sample yields about 110,000 distinct CDR3 sequences, of which about 25% are seen a single time; approximately 35% belongs to the top ten. The sequenced sample was glioma tissue, nonneoplastic brain tissue, or PBMCs (not recorded which). These receptors were obtained from a human donor with low-grade glioma or glioblastoma, undergoing nonglioma brain surgery, or in good health (not recorded which).

To note about this clonotype: One end of the junction varies from germline; a read error may be responsible. J is TRBJ2-5 and V is TRBV3-1; possible D gene TRBD2, 6 bases. The CDR3 extends over 13 amino acids. Germline V gene sequence: CDR1 LGHDT, CDR2 YNNKEL (reference sequence). The CDR3 is CSSSQVGGRTQHF. CDR3 sequence (DNA): TGTTCCAGCAGCCAAGTAGGTGGGAGGACCCAGCACTTC.

As concerns this clonotype: A single base separates this from a much larger clone, so it may be a read error. The rearrangement joins TRBV4-2 to TRBJ2-7, with TRBD2 as a possible D gene (7 bases). Germline V gene data show CDR1 as LGHNA and CDR2 as YNFKEQ. The CDR3 covers 16 residues. CDR3 sequence reads: CASIQDHTRGDYKQYF. CDR3 in DNA: TGTGCCAGCATCCAAGATCATACTAGGGGGGACTACAAGCAGTACTTC.

As to this clonotype: Relative to the germline gene, one junction end is altered; a read error may explain this. The V and J genes are TRBV20-1 and TRBJ2-1; 8 bases are a match to TRBD2. The CDR3 contains 16 residues. Germline CDR1 is DFQATT and CDR2 is SNEGSKA (reference sequence). The CDR3 spells CSARGTSGGSYNERFF. CDR3 nucleotides: TGCAGTGCTAGAGGTACTAGCGGAGGGTCCTACAATGAGCGGTTCTTC.

This clonotype was detected a few times. The V call is TRBV29-1, the J call TRBJ1-3; no clear D. This CDR3 has 15 amino acids. V lost 0 bases and J 0 bases, leaving 9 bases between the germline ends. Germline CDR1 is SQVTM and CDR2 is ANQGSEA. CDR3 protein: CSVEDPGFSGNTIYF. CDR3 sequence (DNA): TGCAGCGTTGAAGATCCTGGGTTCTCTGGAAACACCATATATTTT.

This clonotype was seen ten or more times. The J gene is TRBJ1-1, the V gene TRBV20-1; D uncertain. This CDR3 is 15 amino acids long. The ends were cut back, 0 bases at V and 1 base at J, with 12 bases in the middle. CDR1 is DFQATT and CDR2 is SNEGSKA in the germline V gene (reference sequence). The CDR3 protein is CSARDQRGSNTEAFF. Written as DNA, the CDR3 is TGCAGTGCTAGAGACCAGAGAGGGTCGAACACTGAAGCTTTCTTT.

Notes on this clonotype: One end of the junction fails to match germline, which may point to a read error. The CDR3 region is CARSLPGTGRRVFF. Written as DNA, the CDR3 is TGTGCCAGAAGTTTACCCGGGACAGGGCGTAGGGTTTTCTTT. The chain has TRBV28 and TRBJ1-1, with 9 bases lining up with TRBD1. Germline CDR1 reads MDHEN; CDR2 reads SYDVKM. The CDR3 spans 14 residues.

In the case of this clonotype: Just one base apart from a much larger clone, this may be a read error. The chain is built from TRBV6-1 and TRBJ1-2, with 7 bases fitting TRBD1. CDR1 is MNHNS, CDR2 SASEGT, per germline. The CDR3 sequence is 13 residues long. The junction had 9 bases not matched to a gene; V was cut back by 8 bases and J by 6 bases. CDR3 in amino acids: CASGRQGTNGYTF. CDR3 in DNA: TGTGCCAGCGGTCGACAGGGCACGAATGGCTACACCTTC.

This clonotype has at least ten counts. This sequence joins TRBV28 and TRBJ1-1, with D possibly matching TRBD1 (5 bases). Germline loops: CDR1 MDHEN, CDR2 SYDVKM. The CDR3 runs 12 residues. Trimming cost V 3 bases and J 10 bases, with 12 bases left between them. DNA for the CDR3: TGTGCCAGCAGTTTTGAGCGACAGCTAGCTTTCTTT. Protein product: CASSFERQLAFF.

In this sample, this clonotype turned up many times. This chain uses TRBV28 with TRBJ2-3; no definite D call. V lost 0 bases and J 1 base, leaving 5 bases between the germline ends. This CDR3 has 14 amino acids. In germline, CDR1 is MDHEN, CDR2 SYDVKM. The CDR3 DNA reads as TGTGCCAGCAGTTTATGGAGCCGCACAGATACGCAGTATTTT. Its protein is CASSLWSRTDTQYF.

This clonotype was counted between two and nine times. This chain links TRBV5-1 with TRBJ2-7; 10 bases map to TRBD1. Losses at the gene ends were 2 bases for V and 2 bases for J; bases not matched to a gene: 7. The CDR3 has 16 amino acids. From germline, CDR1 is SGHRS and CDR2 YFSETQ. For the CDR3, the DNA is TGCGCCAGCAGCTTCGACCGGACAGGGGGGGCCTACGAGCAGTACTTC. Translating gives CASSFDRTGGAYEQYF.

The chain has TRBV4-3 and TRBJ1-2, with TRBD1 as a possible D gene (5 bases). V gave up 0 bases and J gave up 12 bases, with 29 bases separating them. This CDR3 has 18 residues. The germline V gene encodes CDR1 LGHNA and CDR2 YSLEER. CDR3 nucleotide sequence: TGCGCCAGCAGCCAAGAAGGGGTGGGACTGCTTGTAACTATGGCTAACACCTTC. It is translated as CASSQEGVGLLVTMANTF.

This clonotype was picked up one time. A junction boundary mismatches the germline segment, possibly from a read error. The chain is built from TRBV6-1 and TRBJ2-1; possibly TRBD1 or TRBD2 for D (5 bases each). CDR1 and CDR2 (germline): MNHNS, SASEGT. The CDR3 totals 12 residues. Here the CDR3 reads CSSRDDPHEQFF. The DNA for the CDR3 is TGTTCCAGCCGGGACGACCCCCATGAGCAGTTCTTC.

In regard to this clonotype: Germline is not matched at one junction end, which may reflect a read error. The CDR3 spells CLSTSSHRLGYEQYF. The DNA of the CDR3 is TGTCTTTCTACTAGCAGCCATCGGTTAGGATACGAGCAGTACTTC. The rearrangement uses TRBV20-1 and TRBJ2-7, with D possibly being TRBD2 (6 bases). CDR3 size: 15 residues. The V gene's germline CDR1 is DFQATT and CDR2 SNEGSKA (reference sequence).

The rearrangement uses TRBV29-1 and TRBJ1-2; no definite D call. V lost 4 bases and J lost 10, with 10 bases in between. This CDR3 has 10 residues. From germline, CDR1 is SQVTM and CDR2 ANQGSEA. The CDR3 is CSVGQTTYTF. CDR3 DNA sequence: TGCAGCGTTGGGCAGACAACCTACACCTTC.

This clonotype was found many times. This chain links TRBV7-2 with TRBJ2-3, with D possibly TRBD2 on 6 matching bases. V was shortened by 5 bases and J by 1 base, with 19 bases between the two germline ends. The germline V gene encodes CDR1 SGHTA and CDR2 FQGNSA. This CDR3 contains 17 residues. The CDR3 DNA sequence: TGTGCCAGCAGCCCTTCCGGGACTCAAACCCGCACAGATACGCAGTATTTT. This encodes CASSPSGTQTRTDTQYF.

This clonotype was picked up many times. The rearrangement uses TRBV6-2 or TRBV6-3 and TRBJ2-2, with D possibly TRBD2 on 5 matching bases. The CDR3 length is 13 residues. Germline V CDR1 and CDR2: MNHEY, SVGEGT. V dropped 11 bases and J dropped 2 bases, with 12 bases sitting between them. CDR3 residues: CAHKAVNTGELFF. CDR3 coding DNA: TGTGCCCACAAAGCGGTTAACACCGGGGAGCTGTTTTTT.

To note about this clonotype: The junction departs from the called germline gene at one end, perhaps through a read error. This chain links TRBV6-2 or TRBV6-3 with TRBJ2-6, with D perhaps matching TRBD1 (5 bases). Germline V gene data show CDR1 as MNHEY and CDR2 as SVGEGT. The CDR3 totals 15 residues. CDR3 in DNA: TGTGCCAGCAGTAGGGTTCACTCTGGGGCCGACGTCCTAACTTTC. Translating gives CASSRVHSGADVLTF.

As for this clonotype: A junction boundary mismatches the germline segment, possibly from a read error. The chain combines TRBV7-3 with TRBJ1-1, with D perhaps TRBD1 (6 bases). Germline V gene sequence: CDR1 SGHTA, CDR2 FQGTGA. The CDR3 has 14 amino acids. The CDR3 spells CASSPSRTAGGAFF. Here the CDR3 DNA reads TGCGCCAGCAGCCCCTCGCGGACGGCGGGGGGCGCTTTCTTT.

J is TRBJ2-1 and V is TRBV9; possibly TRBD1 for D (5 bases). This CDR3 contains 15 residues. CDR1 is SGDLS and CDR2 is YYNGEE in the germline V gene. Trimming left V 4 bases short and J 5 bases short, with 16 bases between. The DNA of the CDR3 is TGTGCCAGCAGCCCGCCAGGGCAGAGCCACAATGAGCAGTTCTTC. This encodes CASSPPGQSHNEQFF.

The CDR3 sequence is CASSLVPLDRGFYEQYF. Written as DNA, the CDR3 is TGTGCCAGCAGCTTAGTTCCGCTAGACAGGGGATTCTACGAGCAGTACTTC. The V call is TRBV11-2, the J call TRBJ2-7; TRBD1 agrees at 8 bases. Germline V gene data show CDR1 as SGHAT and CDR2 as FQNNGV. The V segment lost 1 base and the J segment 3 bases; nucleotides outside the gene matches: 11. The CDR3 length is 17 residues. Looking up the rest from reference TRBV11-2 and TRBJ2-7 gives the full variable domain: EAGVAQSPRYKIIEKRQSVAFWCNPISGHATLYWYQQILGQGPKLLIQFQNNGVVDDSQLPKDRFSAERLKGVDSTLKIQPAKLEDSAVYLCASSLVPLDRGFYEQYFGPGTRLTVT.